This is a list of T cell receptor beta chains from one sample in a study of T cell repertoires in cytomegalovirus infection. TCRdb itself ran the reads through MiXCR, one entry per CDR3 protein. The data show fewer than 650,000 distinct CDR3 sequences, with approximately 40% seen just once and more than 40% held by the top ten. Their specific antigens are unknown. The source was cultured PBMCs, collected from culture after CMV antigen stimulation. All receptors derive from a human donor in good health (CMV status not recorded). Some clones in this sample may be carry-over from other donors' samples. CDR3s include the opening cysteine and the closing phenylalanine or tryptophan. Each record gives: D gene, clone size, J gene, V gene, CDR3 protein, CDR3 DNA. The D gene is left open where the match is weak. Clone sizes are given selectively: once, few, many, or a class where the clone is expanded.

NA | few | TRBJ2-3 | TRBV7-9 | CASREKRTDTQYF | TGTGCCAGCAGGGAAAAGAGGACAGATACGCAGTATTTT
TRBD1 | few | TRBJ2-5 | TRBV5-6 | CASSFGTGFLQETQYF | TGTGCCAGCAGCTTCGGGACAGGATTCCTCCAAGAGACCCAGTACTTC
TRBD1 | many | TRBJ1-3 | TRBV12-3/TRBV12-4 | CASTQWPGQGEVWSGNTIYF | TGTGCCAGTACCCAATGGCCGGGACAGGGTGAAGTTTGGTCTGGAAACACCATATATTTT
TRBD2 | NA | TRBJ2-1 | TRBV29-1 | CSVDGRAGHNEQFF | TGCAGCGTCGACGGGAGGGCCGGGCACAATGAGCAGTTCTTC
TRBD1 | NA | TRBJ1-5 | TRBV20-1 | CSARDSSYQPQHF | TGCAGTGCTCGGGACAGTTCTTATCAGCCCCAGCATTTT
NA | NA | TRBJ1-5 | TRBV5-1 | CASSLEGRSNQPQHF | TGCGCCAGCAGCTTGGAGGGGCGCAGCAATCAGCCCCAGCATTTT
NA | NA | TRBJ2-1 | TRBV7-9 | CASSPELEQFF | TGTGCCAGCAGCCCCGAATTAGAACAGTTCTTC
TRBD1 | NA | TRBJ2-3 | TRBV2 | CASSDTGGTQYF | TGTGCCAGCAGTGACACAGGGGGTACGCAGTATTTT
NA | NA | TRBJ1-6 | TRBV7-2 | CASSLAMDWVLPLHF | TGTGCCAGCAGCTTAGCGATGGACTGGGTTCTTCCCCTCCACTTT
NA | few | TRBJ1-2 | TRBV27 | CASGNTRLAGYTF | TGTGCCAGCGGGAACACTCGACTTGCTGGCTACACCTTC
NA | few | TRBJ1-2 | TRBV25-1 | CASSARVGYGYTF | TGTGCCAGCAGTGCCAGGGTTGGCTATGGCTACACCTTC
NA | NA | TRBJ1-4 | TRBV7-2 | CASSRFSTNEKLFF | TGTGCCAGCAGCCGTTTTTCAACTAATGAAAAACTGTTTTTT
TRBD2 | NA | TRBJ2-5 | TRBV6-8 | CASSTGTSGAYF | TGTGCCAGCAGTACCGGGACTAGCGGGGCGTACTTC
TRBD2 | NA | TRBJ2-2 | TRBV3-1 | CASSRMTAGDTGELFF | TGTGCCAGCAGCCGCATGACAGCGGGAGACACCGGGGAGCTGTTTTTT
NA | few | TRBJ2-7 | TRBV4-3 | CASSQGYSDFSYEQYF | TGCGCCAGCAGCCAGGGGTACAGCGATTTCTCCTACGAGCAGTACTTC
TRBD2 | NA | TRBJ2-2 | TRBV6-1 | CASSGLAGDTGELFF | TGTGCCAGCAGTGGCCTAGCGGGAGACACCGGGGAGCTGTTTTTT
NA | many | TRBJ1-1 | TRBV7-2 | CASSPQGTDTEAFF | TGTGCCAGCAGCCCTCAGGGAACAGACACTGAAGCTTTCTTT
NA | NA | TRBJ2-1 | TRBV5-4 | CASSLDSLPKRRYNEQFF | TGTGCCAGCAGCTTGGATTCTCTCCCCAAAAGGCGATACAATGAGCAGTTCTTC
NA | few | TRBJ2-3 | TRBV18 | CASSQPGRVADTQYF | TGTGCCAGCTCACAACCCGGGAGAGTCGCAGATACGCAGTATTTT
NA | few | TRBJ1-1 | TRBV5-6 | CASSPREGGAFF | TGTGCCAGCAGCCCCCGAGAAGGGGGAGCTTTCTTT
NA | few | TRBJ2-5 | TRBV7-2 | CASSLDQGSETQYF | TGTGCCAGCAGCTTGGATCAGGGCTCAGAGACCCAGTACTTC
NA | NA | TRBJ1-4 | TRBV7-9 | CASSWGTENEKLFF | TGTGCCAGCAGCTGGGGGACGGAGAATGAAAAACTGTTTTTT
NA | NA | TRBJ1-2 | TRBV4-1 | CASSQVEGNYGYTF | TGCGCCAGCAGCCAAGTGGAGGGAAACTATGGCTACACCTTC
NA | NA | TRBJ2-3 | TRBV12-3/TRBV12-4 | CASSPEWGVTGGTDTQYF | TGTGCCAGCAGCCCCGAATGGGGGGTAACGGGGGGCACAGATACGCAGTATTTT
NA | NA | TRBJ2-1 | TRBV28 | CASSSMSGISSYNEQFF | TGTGCCAGCAGTTCTATGAGTGGGATTAGCTCCTACAATGAGCAGTTCTTC
NA | few | TRBJ2-5 | TRBV7-2 | CASSLGTPGLAVRETQYF | TGTGCCAGCAGCTTAGGCACACCGGGACTCGCAGTGAGGGAGACCCAGTACTTC
NA | NA | TRBJ2-3 | TRBV7-2 | CASSLAGGGIDTQYF | TGTGCCAGCAGCTTAGCAGGGGGTGGGATAGATACGCAGTATTTT
TRBD2 | NA | TRBJ2-7 | TRBV4-2 | CASSQDRRGTGGTYEQYF | TGTGCCAGCAGCCAAGATCGAAGGGGAACGGGGGGTACCTACGAGCAGTACTTC
NA | many | TRBJ1-3 | TRBV7-2 | CASSLQNSGNTIYF | TGTGCCAGCAGCTTACAGAACTCTGGAAACACCATATATTTT
TRBD2 | many | TRBJ2-1 | TRBV7-9 | CASSLSLAGTYNEQFF | TGTGCCAGCAGCTTAAGCCTAGCGGGGACCTACAATGAGCAGTTCTTC
NA | NA | TRBJ1-1 | TRBV19 | CASSISDGNTEAFF | TGTGCCAGTAGTATCTCAGATGGGAACACTGAAGCTTTCTTT
TRBD2 | NA | TRBJ2-1 | TRBV19 | CASRGLAGGRGTYNEQFF | TGTGCCAGTAGGGGACTAGCGGGAGGCCGTGGAACCTACAATGAGCAGTTCTTC
TRBD1 | NA | TRBJ2-3 | TRBV2 | CASSTGLARDTQYF | TGTGCCAGCTCGACAGGGCTAGCCCGGGATACGCAGTATTTT
TRBD2 | NA | TRBJ2-2 | TRBV29-1 | CSVVSGGAFTGELFF | TGCAGCGTTGTAAGCGGGGGGGCCTTCACCGGGGAGCTGTTTTTT
TRBD1 | once | TRBJ1-2 | TRBV4-1 | CASSQVPRGRDYGYTF | TGCGCCAGCAGCCAAGTTCCCAGGGGGCGGGACTATGGCTACACCTTC
NA | NA | TRBJ1-6 | TRBV12-3/TRBV12-4 | CASSSRRSYNSPLHF | TGTGCCAGCAGTTCCCGACGGTCCTATAATTCACCCCTCCACTTT
NA | few | TRBJ1-1 | TRBV7-2 | CASSLYKGTNAFF | TGTGCCAGCAGCTTATACAAGGGAACGAACGCTTTCTTT
NA | few | TRBJ2-1 | TRBV10-3 | CAISGELYNEQFF | TGTGCCATCAGTGGCGAACTATACAATGAGCAGTTCTTC
NA | few | TRBJ1-2 | TRBV7-2 | CASRPTAGRTYGYTF | TGTGCCAGCAGGCCTACCGCCGGCCGAACTTATGGCTACACCTTC
NA | many | TRBJ2-3 | TRBV7-2 | CASTLGRGTDTQYF | TGTGCCAGCACTCTGGGCCGGGGCACAGATACGCAGTATTTT
NA | NA | TRBJ2-2 | TRBV9 | CASSAHGAGAITGELFF | TGTGCCAGCAGCGCCCACGGCGCGGGGGCCATCACCGGGGAGCTGTTTTTT
NA | NA | TRBJ2-4 | TRBV6-5 | CASSYLPRQGRKNIQYF | TGTGCCAGCAGTTACCTCCCCCGCCAGGGGCGAAAAAACATTCAGTACTTC
NA | few | TRBJ1-5 | TRBV4-1 | CASSQYRRSNQPQHF | TGCGCCAGCAGCCAATACAGGAGGAGCAATCAGCCCCAGCATTTT